This T cell receptor (beta chain) was identified in a study of blood T cell dynamics during melanoma immunotherapy. General observations from the study: Unlike progressors, later disease-control patients had W3 repertoires gaining clonality or diversity.

Every bulk PBMC sample received the same 350 ng of DNA. Only in-frame clones appear in the TCRdb table, and some are missing; sequencing was by immunoSEQ multiplex PCR. The table records approximately 15,000 clones, under 90% of them present only once. The time point: pre-treatment baseline. Response was assessed by RECIST 1.1 at 12 weeks, except a couple of rapid progressors. No patient had earlier systemic cancer treatment, concurrent immunosuppressants, or another active cancer. This clone was detected a few times. The antigen is unknown. Sample: blood, taken from a patient treated with checkpoint blockade. The receptor was derived from a human donor with melanoma.

CDR3 sequence: CASSSTGTGWAPLHF. CDR3 nucleotides: TGCGCCAGCAGCTCGACCGGGACAGGGTGGGCTCCCCTCCACTTT. The gene calls are TRBV5-1 and TRBJ1-6; TRBD1 matches 9 bases. J lost 13 bases, V lost 3 bases, and 11 bases had no gene match. From germline, CDR1 is SGHRS and CDR2 YFSETQ. This CDR3 has 15 residues.